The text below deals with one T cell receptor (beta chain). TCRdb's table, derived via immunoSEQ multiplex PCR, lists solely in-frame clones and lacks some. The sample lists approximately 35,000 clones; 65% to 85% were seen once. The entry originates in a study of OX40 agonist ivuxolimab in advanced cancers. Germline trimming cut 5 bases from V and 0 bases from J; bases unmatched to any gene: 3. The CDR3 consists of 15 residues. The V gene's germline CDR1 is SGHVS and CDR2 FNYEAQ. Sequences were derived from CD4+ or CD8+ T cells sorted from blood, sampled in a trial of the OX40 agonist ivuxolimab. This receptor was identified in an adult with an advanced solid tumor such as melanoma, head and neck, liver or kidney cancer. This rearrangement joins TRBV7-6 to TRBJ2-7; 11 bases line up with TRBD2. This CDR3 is CASSPLAGGSYEQYF. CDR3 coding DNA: TGTGCCAGCAGCCCCCTAGCGGGGGGCTCCTACGAGCAGTACTTC.